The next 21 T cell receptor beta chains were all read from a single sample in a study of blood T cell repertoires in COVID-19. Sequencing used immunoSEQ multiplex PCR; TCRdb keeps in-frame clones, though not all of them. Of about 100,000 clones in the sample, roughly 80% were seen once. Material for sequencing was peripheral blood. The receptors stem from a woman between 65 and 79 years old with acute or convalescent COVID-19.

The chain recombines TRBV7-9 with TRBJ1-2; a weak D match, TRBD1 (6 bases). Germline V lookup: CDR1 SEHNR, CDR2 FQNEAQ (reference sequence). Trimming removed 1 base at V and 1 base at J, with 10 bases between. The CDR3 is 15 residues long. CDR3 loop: CASSLGGGNNYGYTF. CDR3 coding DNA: TGTGCCAGCAGCTTAGGAGGGGGAAATAACTATGGCTACACCTTC.

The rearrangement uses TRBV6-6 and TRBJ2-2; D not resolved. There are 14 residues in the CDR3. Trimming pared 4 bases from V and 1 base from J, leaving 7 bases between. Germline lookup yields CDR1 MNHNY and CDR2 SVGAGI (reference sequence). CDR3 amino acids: CASSFSVNTGELFF. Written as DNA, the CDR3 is TGTGCCAGCAGTTTCAGCGTGAACACCGGGGAGCTGTTTTTT.

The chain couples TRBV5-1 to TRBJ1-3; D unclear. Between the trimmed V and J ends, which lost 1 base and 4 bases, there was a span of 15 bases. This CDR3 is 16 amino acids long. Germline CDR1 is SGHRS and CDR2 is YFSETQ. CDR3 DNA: TGCGCCAGCAGCTTGTCTGGGGTCCCGGGGGGAAACACCATATATTTT. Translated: CASSLSGVPGGNTIYF.

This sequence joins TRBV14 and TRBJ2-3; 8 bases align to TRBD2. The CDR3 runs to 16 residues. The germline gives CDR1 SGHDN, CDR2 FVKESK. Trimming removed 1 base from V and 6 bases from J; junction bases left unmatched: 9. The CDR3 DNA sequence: TGTGCCAGCAGCCAAGGTTTAGCGGGGCCCTGGGATACGCAGTATTTT. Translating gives CASSQGLAGPWDTQYF.

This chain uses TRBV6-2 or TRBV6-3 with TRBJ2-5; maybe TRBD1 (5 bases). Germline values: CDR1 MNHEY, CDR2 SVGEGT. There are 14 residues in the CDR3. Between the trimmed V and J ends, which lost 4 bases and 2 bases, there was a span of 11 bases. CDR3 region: CASSLDTPQETQYF. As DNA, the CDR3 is TGTGCCAGCAGTTTGGACACCCCTCAAGAGACCCAGTACTTC.

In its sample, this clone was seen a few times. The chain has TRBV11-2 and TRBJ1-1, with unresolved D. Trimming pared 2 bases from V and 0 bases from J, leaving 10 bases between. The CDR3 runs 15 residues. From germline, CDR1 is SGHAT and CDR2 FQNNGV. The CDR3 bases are TGTGCCAGCAGCTTAAAGACACTCCTGAACACTGAAGCTTTCTTT. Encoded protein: CASSLKTLLNTEAFF.

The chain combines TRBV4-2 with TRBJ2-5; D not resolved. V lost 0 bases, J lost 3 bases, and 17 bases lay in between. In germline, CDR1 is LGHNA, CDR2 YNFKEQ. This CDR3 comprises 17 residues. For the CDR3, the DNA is TGTGCCAGCAGCCAAGAGGTGGGTGTCCGTGGAGAAGAGACCCAGTACTTC. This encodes CASSQEVGVRGEETQYF.

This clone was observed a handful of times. The DNA of the CDR3 is TGTGCCAGCAGTTTATCGGGACAGGGGTTGGCTTTCTTT. Its translation: CASSLSGQGLAFF. The chain uses TRBV27 and TRBJ1-1, with TRBD1 matching 10 bases. Germline V gene lookup returns CDR1 MNHEY and CDR2 SMNVEV (reference sequence). CDR3 length: 13 residues. The V and J ends lost 0 bases and 11 bases, in that order; junction bases with no gene match: 3.

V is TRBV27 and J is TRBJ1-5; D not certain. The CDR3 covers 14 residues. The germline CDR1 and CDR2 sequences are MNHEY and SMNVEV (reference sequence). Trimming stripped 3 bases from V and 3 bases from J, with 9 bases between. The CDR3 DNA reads TGTGCCAGCAGTTTGAGAGGAAACAATCAGCCCCAGCATTTT. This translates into CASSLRGNNQPQHF.

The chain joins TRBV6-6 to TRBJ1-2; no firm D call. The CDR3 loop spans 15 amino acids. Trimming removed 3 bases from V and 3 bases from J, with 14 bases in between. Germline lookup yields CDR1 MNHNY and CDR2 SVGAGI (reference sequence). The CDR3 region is CASSYGGIAYYGYTF. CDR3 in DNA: TGTGCCAGCAGTTATGGAGGGATCGCCTACTATGGCTACACCTTC.

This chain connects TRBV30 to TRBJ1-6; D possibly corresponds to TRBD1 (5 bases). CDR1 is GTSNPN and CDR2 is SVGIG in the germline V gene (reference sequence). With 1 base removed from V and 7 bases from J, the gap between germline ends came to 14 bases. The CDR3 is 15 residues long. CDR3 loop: CAWSGLAGINSPLHF. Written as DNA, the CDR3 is TGTGCCTGGAGTGGCCTGGCAGGGATAAATTCACCCCTCCACTTT.

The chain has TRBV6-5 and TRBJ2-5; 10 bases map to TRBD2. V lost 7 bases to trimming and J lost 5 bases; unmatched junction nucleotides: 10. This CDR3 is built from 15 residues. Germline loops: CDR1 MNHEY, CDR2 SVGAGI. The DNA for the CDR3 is TGTGCCAGCACCTCTAGCGGGGGCCAGGGGGAGACCCAGTACTTC. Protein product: CASTSSGGQGETQYF.

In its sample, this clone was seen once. The CDR3 DNA reads as TGTGCCAGCACCCTGGGAGTCCAAAATTTAGCTAACTATGGCTACACCTTC. Its protein product is CASTLGVQNLANYGYTF. The chain has TRBV5-4 and TRBJ1-2; D ambiguous. V lost 6 bases to trimming and J lost 0 bases, with 21 bases between them. The CDR3 sequence is 17 residues long. Germline CDR1 SGHNT, CDR2 YYREEE (reference sequence).

CDR3 protein: CSVGQGGEQYV. The CDR3 DNA reads as TGCAGCGTTGGACAGGGCGGCGAGCAGTACGTC. The chain combines TRBV29-1 with TRBJ2-7; 7 bases match TRBD1. The CDR3 covers 11 residues. Germline V lookup: CDR1 SQVTM, CDR2 ANQGSEA. The trim removed 4 bases at V and 6 bases at J, leaving 3 bases unmatched.

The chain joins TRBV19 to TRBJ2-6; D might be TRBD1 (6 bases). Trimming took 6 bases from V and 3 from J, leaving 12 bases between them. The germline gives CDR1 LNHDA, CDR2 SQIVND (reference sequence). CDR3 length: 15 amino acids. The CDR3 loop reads CASRRTVNGANVLTF. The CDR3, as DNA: TGTGCCAGTAGACGGACAGTAAATGGGGCCAACGTCCTGACTTTC.

DNA of the CDR3: TGTGCCATCAGTGAGGGACAGGAATCACCCCTCCACTTT. The encoded protein is CAISEGQESPLHF. This chain connects TRBV10-3 to TRBJ1-6, with 7 nucleotides matching TRBD1. The length of the CDR3 is 13 residues. The germline gives CDR1 ENHRY, CDR2 SYGVKD. The V and J ends lost 2 bases and 10 bases, in that order; junction bases with no gene match: 2.

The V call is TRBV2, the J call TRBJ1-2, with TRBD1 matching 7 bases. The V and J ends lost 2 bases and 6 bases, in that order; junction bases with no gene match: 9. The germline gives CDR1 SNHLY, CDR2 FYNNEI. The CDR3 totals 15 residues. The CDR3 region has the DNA TGTGCCAGCAGTGAAAGATCGGCCAGGGGGGATGGCTACACCTTC. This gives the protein CASSERSARGDGYTF.

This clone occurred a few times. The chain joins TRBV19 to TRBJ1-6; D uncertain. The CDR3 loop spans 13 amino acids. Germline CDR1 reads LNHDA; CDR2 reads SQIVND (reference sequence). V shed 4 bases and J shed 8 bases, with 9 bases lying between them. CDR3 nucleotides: TGTGCCAGTAGTAGGGCAGACGATTCACCCCTCCACTTT. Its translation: CASSRADDSPLHF.

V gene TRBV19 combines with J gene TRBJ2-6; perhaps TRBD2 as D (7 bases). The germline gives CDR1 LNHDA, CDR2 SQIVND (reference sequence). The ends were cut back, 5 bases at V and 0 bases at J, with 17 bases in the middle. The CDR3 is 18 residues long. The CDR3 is CASSFPRGALSGANVLTF. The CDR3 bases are TGTGCCAGTAGTTTCCCCCGGGGGGCCCTCTCTGGGGCCAACGTCCTGACTTTC.

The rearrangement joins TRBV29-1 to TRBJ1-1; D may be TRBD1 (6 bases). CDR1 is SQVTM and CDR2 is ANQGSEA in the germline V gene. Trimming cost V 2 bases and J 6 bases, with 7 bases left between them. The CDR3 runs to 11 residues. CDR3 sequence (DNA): TGCAGCGTTGAAAAGGGGGCTGAAGCTTTCTTT. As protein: CSVEKGAEAFF. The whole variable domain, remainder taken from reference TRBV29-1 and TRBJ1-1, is SAVISQKPSRDICQRGTSLTIQCQVDSQVTMMFWYRQQPGQSLTLIATANQGSEATYESGFVIDKFPISRPNLTFSTLTVSNMSPEDSSIYLCSVEKGAEAFFGQGTRLTVV.

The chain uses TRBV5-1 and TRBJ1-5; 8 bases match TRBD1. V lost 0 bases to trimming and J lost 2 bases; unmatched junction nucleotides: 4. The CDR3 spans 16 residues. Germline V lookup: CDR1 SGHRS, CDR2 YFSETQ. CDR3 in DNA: TGCGCCAGCAGCTTGGGGACAGGGTCTGGCAATCAGCCCCAGCATTTT. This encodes CASSLGTGSGNQPQHF.